This T cell receptor (beta chain) was identified in a study of blood T cell repertoires in COVID-19. Across the study: Sites across the United States, Italy and Spain contributed samples from acute and convalescent COVID-19. Nucleic acid was either cDNA or gDNA, and it came from T cells, B-cell-depleted T cells, or PBMCs.

How the authors handled the data: Estimation of nucleated cell counts was performed using reference gene primer amplification. Method: immunoSEQ multiplex PCR; TCRdb's copy keeps in-frame clones and lacks some. V, J and clone size reflect that table, while D and trimming were determined from the DNA. This repertoire shows a few hundred thousand clones, 86% found once; its top ten account for around 5.9%. The CDR3 extends over 17 amino acids. Germline CDR1 and CDR2: SGHRS and YFSETQ. V dropped 4 bases and J dropped 1; count of bases not matched to a gene: 10. The TCR was taken from a man aged 55 to 70 with acute or convalescent COVID-19. V gene TRBV5-1 combines with J gene TRBJ2-1; 8 nucleotides line up with TRBD1. Sequenced sample: peripheral blood. DNA for the CDR3: TGCGCCAGCAGCCAAAATGCAGGGGGCTTATCCTACAATGAGCAGTTCTTC. Translating gives CASSQNAGGLSYNEQFF.